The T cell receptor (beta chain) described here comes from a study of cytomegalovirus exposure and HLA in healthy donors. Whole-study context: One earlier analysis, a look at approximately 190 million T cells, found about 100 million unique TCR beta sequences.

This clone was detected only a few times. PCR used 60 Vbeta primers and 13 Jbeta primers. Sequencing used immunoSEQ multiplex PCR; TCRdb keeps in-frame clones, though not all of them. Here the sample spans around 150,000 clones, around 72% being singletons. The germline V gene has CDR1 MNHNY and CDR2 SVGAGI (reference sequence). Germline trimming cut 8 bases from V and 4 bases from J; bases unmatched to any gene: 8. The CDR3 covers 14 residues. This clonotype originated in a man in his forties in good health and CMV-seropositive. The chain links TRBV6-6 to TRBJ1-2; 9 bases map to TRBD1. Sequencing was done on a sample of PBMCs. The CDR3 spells CASFNRGRSYGYTF. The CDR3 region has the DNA TGTGCCAGCTTCAACAGGGGGCGTAGCTATGGCTACACCTTC.